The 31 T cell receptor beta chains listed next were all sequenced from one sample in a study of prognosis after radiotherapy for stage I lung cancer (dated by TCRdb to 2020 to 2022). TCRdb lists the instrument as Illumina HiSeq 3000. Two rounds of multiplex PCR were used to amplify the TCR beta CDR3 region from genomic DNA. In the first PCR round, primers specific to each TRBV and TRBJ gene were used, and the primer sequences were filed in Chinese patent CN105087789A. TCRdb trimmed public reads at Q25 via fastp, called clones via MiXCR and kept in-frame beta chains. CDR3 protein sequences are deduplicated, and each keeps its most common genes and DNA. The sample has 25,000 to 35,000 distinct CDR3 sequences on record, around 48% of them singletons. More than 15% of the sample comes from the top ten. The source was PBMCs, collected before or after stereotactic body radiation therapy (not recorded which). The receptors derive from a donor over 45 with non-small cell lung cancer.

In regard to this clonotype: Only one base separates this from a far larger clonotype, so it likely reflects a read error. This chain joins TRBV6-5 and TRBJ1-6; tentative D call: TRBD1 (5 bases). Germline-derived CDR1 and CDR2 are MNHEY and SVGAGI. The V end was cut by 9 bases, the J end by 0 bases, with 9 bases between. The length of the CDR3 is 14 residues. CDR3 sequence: CARSGHSYNSPLHF. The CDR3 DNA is TGTGCCAGAAGCGGACACTCCTATAATTCACCCCTCCACTTT.

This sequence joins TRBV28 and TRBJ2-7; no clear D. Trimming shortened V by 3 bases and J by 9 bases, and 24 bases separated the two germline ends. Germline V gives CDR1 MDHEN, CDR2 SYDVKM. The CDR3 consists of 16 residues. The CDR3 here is CASSLGALFCGQGQYF. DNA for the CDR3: TGTGCCAGCAGTTTGGGCGCACTCTTCTGTGGGCAAGGGCAGTACTTC.

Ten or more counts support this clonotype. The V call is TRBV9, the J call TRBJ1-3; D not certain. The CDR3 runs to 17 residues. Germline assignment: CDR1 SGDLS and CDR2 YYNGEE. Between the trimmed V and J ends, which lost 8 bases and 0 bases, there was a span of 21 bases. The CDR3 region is CASHNFDGRNSGNTIYF. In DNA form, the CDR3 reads TGTGCCAGTCATAATTTCGACGGTCGTAACTCTGGAAACACCATATATTTT.

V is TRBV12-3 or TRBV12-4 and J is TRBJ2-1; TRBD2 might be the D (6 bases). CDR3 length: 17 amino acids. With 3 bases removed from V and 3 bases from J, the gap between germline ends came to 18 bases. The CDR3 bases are TGTGCCAGCAGTTTGGGGGGATACGGGGGTATCTACAATGAGCAGTTCTTC. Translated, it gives CASSLGGYGGIYNEQFF.

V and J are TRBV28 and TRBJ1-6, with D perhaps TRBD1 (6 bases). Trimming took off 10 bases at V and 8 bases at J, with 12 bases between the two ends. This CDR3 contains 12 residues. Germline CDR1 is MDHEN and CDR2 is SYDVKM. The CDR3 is CAIGQTDSPLHF. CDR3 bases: TGTGCCATCGGACAGACAGATTCACCCCTCCACTTT. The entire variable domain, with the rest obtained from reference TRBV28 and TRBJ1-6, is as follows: DVKVTQSSRYLVKRTGEKVFLECVQDMDHENMFWYRQDPGLGLRLIYFSYDVKMKEKGDIPEGYSVSREKKERFSLILESASTNQTSMYLCAIGQTDSPLHFGNGTRLTVT.

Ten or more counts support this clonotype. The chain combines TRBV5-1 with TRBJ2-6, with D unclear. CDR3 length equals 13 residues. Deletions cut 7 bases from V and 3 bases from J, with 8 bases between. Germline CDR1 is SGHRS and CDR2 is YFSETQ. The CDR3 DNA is TGCGCCAGCCTAGTAGTTGGGGCCAACGTCCTGACTTTC. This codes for CASLVVGANVLTF.

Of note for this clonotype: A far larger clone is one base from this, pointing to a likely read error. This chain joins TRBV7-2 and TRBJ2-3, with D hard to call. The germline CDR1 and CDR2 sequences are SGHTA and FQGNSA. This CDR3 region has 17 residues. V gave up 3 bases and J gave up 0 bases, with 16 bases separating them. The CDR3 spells CASSLACAGSSTDTQYF. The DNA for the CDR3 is TGTGCCAGCAGCTTGGCCTGTGCAGGATCCAGCACAGATACGCAGTATTTT.

CDR3 in DNA: TGTGCCATCAGTGAGAGAATGATCAGCTACGAGCAGTACTTC. This translates into CAISERMISYEQYF. This chain links TRBV10-3 with TRBJ2-7; the D is unclear. Between the trimmed V and J ends, which lost 2 bases and 3 bases, there was a span of 11 bases. Germline V gene sequence: CDR1 ENHRY, CDR2 SYGVKD. The CDR3 is 14 residues long.

CDR3 DNA: TGTGCCACCCTAACAGGGAACTATGGCTACACCTTC. Encoded protein: CATLTGNYGYTF. The chain combines TRBV6-1 with TRBJ1-2; tentative D call: TRBD1 (6 bases). Trimming took 10 bases from V and 2 from J, leaving 11 bases between them. In germline, CDR1 is MNHNS, CDR2 SASEGT. The CDR3 has 12 residues.

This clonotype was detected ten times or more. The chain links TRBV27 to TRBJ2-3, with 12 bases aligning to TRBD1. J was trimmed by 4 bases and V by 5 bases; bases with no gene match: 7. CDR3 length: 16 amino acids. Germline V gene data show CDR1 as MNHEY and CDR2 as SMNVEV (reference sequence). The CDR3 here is CASSLAGQGAPDTQYF. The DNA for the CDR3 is TGTGCCAGCAGTCTAGCGGGACAGGGGGCCCCAGATACGCAGTATTTT.

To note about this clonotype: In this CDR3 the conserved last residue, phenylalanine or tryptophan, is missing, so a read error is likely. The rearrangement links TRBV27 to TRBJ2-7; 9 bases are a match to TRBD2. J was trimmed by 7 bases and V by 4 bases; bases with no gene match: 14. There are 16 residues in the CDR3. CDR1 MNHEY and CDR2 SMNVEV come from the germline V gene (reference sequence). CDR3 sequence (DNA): TGTGCCAGCAGTTCCCCGGGAGCGGGAGGACGTCGGGAGCAGTACTCC. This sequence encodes CASSSPGAGGRREQYS.

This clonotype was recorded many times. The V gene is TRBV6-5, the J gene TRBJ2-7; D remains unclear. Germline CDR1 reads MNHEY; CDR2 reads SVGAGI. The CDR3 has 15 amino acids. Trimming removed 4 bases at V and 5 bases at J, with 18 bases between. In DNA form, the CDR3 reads TGTGCCAGCAGTTCGGCTTCTAGGTTTTCGGACGAGCAGTACTTC. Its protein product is CASSSASRFSDEQYF.

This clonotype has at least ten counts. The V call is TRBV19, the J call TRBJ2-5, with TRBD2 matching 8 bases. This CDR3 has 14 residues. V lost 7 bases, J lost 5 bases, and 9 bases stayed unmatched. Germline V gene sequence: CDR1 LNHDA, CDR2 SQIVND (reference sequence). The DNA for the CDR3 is TGTGCCAGTAAGACCGGGAGGGCCGAGGAGACCCAGTACTTC. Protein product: CASKTGRAEETQYF.

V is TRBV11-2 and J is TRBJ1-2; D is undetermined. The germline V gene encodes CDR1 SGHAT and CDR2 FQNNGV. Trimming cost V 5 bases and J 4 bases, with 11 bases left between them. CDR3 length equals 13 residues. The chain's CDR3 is CASSPSRGYGYTF. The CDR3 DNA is TGTGCCAGCAGCCCCTCCCGGGGCTATGGCTACACCTTC. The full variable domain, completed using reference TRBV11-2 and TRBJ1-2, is EAGVAQSPRYKIIEKRQSVAFWCNPISGHATLYWYQQILGQGPKLLIQFQNNGVVDDSQLPKDRFSAERLKGVDSTLKIQPAKLEDSAVYLCASSPSRGYGYTFGSGTRLTVV.

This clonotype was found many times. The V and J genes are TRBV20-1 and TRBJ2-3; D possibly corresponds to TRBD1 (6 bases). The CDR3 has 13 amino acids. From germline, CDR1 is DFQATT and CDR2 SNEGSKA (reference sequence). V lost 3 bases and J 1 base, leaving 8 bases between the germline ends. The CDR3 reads CSARDRRTDTQYF. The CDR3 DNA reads TGCAGTGCTAGGGACAGACGCACAGATACGCAGTATTTT.

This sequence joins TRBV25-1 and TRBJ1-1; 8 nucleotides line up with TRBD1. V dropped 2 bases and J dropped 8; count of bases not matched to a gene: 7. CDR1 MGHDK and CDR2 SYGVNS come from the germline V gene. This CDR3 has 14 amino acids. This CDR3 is CASSEEDRGSEAFF. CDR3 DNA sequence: TGTGCCAGCAGTGAAGAAGACAGGGGTAGCGAAGCTTTCTTT.

CDR3 nucleotide sequence: TGTGCCTGGAGCCAGCGGGAGAGGGCAGATACGCAGTATTTT. It translates to CAWSQRERADTQYF. This rearrangement joins TRBV30 to TRBJ2-3, with 8 positions matching TRBD2. The CDR3 spans 14 residues. Germline values: CDR1 GTSNPN, CDR2 SVGIG (reference sequence). V trimming: 3 bases; J trimming: 4 bases; junction bases outside the gene matches: 6.

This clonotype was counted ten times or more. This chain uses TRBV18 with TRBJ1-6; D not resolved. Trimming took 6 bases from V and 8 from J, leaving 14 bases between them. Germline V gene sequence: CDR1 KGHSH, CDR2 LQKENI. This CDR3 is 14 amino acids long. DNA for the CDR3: TGTGCCAGCTCCGTCGCCGGGAGGGATTCACCCCTCCACTTT. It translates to CASSVAGRDSPLHF.

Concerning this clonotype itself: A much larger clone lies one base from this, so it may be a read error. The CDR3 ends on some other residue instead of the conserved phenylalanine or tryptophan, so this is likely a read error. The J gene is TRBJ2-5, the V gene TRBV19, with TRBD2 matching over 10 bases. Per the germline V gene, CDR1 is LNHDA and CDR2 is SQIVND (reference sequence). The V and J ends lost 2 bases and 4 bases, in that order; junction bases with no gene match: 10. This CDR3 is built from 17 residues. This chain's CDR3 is CASSIIRAGGRGETQYL. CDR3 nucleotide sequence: TGTGCCAGTAGTATAATTAGAGCGGGGGGGCGCGGAGAGACCCAGTACCTC.

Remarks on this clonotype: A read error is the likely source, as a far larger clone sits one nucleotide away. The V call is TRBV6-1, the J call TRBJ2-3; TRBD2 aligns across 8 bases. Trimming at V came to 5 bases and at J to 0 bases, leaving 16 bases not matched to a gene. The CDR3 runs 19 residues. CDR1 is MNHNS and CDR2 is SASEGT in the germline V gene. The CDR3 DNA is TGTGCCAGCAGTTTACCGATGGGTACTAGCGGTATAAGCACAGATACGCAGTATTTT. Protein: CASSLPMGTSGISTDTQYF.

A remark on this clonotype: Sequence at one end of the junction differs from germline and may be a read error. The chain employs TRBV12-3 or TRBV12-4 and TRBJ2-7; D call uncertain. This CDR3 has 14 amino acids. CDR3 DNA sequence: TGTGCCAGCAGTCCCTTGGGCTGGACCTACGACCAGTACTTC. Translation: CASSPLGWTYDQYF.

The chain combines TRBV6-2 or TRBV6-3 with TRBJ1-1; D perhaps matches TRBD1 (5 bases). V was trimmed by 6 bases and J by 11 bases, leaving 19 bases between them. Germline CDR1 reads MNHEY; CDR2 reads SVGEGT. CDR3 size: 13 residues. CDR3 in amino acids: CASRVTPVGRAFF. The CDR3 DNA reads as TGTGCCAGCAGAGTCACCCCGGTGGGACGTGCTTTCTTT.

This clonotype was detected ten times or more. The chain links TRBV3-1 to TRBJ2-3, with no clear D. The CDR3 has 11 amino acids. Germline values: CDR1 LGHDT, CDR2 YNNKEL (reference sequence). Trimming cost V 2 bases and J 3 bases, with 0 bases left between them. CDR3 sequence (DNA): TGTGCCAGCAGCCAAACAGATACGCAGTATTTT. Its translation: CASSQTDTQYF.

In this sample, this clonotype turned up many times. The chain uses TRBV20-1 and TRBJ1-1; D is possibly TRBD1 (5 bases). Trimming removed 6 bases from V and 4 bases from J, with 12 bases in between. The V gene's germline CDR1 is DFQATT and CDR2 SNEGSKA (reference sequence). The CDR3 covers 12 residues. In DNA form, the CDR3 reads TGCAGTGCCCTCCAGGGTCCCACTGAAGCTTTCTTT. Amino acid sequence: CSALQGPTEAFF.

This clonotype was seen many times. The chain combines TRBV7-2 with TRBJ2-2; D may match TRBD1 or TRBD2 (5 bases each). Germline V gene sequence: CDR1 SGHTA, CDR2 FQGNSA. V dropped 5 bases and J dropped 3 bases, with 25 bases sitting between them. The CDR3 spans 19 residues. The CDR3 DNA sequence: TGTGCCAGCAGCCCTAACCACCTCTTTGGGGCCGGGGACACCGGGGAGCTGTTTTTT. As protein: CASSPNHLFGAGDTGELFF.

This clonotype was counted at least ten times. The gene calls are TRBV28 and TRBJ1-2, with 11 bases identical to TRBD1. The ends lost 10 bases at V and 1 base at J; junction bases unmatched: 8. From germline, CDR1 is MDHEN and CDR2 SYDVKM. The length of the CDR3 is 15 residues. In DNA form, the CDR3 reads TGTGCCACATCGGGACAGGGGGGCAATAACTATGGCTACACCTTC. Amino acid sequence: CATSGQGGNNYGYTF.

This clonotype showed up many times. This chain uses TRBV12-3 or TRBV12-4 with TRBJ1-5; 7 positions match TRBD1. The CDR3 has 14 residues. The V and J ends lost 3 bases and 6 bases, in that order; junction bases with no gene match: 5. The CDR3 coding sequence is TGTGCCAGCAGTTTCGGAGGGGGCCGTCAGCCCCAGCATTTT. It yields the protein CASSFGGGRQPQHF.

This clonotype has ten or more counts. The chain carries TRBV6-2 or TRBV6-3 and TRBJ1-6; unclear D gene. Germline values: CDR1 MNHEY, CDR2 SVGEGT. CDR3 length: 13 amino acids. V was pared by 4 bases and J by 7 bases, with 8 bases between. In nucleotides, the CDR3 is TGTGCCAGCAGTTTCCAATGGAATTCACCCCTCCACTTT. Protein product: CASSFQWNSPLHF.

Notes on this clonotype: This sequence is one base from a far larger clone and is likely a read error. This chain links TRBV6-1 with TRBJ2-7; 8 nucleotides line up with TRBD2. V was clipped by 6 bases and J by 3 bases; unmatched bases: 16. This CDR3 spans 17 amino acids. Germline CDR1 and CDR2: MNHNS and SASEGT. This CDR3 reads CASSLKLAARLVYEQYF. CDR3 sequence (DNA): TGTGCCAGCAGCTTAAAACTAGCGGCCCGCCTCGTCTACGAGCAGTACTTC.

CDR3 sequence reads: CATSWALNQPQHF. The CDR3 coding sequence is TGTGCCACCTCCTGGGCCTTAAATCAGCCCCAGCATTTT. V usage is TRBV12-3 or TRBV12-4 and J usage is TRBJ1-5; D gene uncertain. Trimming removed 10 bases from V and 4 bases from J, with 14 bases in between. This CDR3 has 13 amino acids.

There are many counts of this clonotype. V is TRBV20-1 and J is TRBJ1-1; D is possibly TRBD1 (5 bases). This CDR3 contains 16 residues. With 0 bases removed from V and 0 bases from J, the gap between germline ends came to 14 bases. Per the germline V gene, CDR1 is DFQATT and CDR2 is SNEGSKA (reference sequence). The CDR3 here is CSARDSKNRLNTEAFF. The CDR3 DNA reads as TGCAGTGCTAGAGATAGTAAGAACAGGCTGAACACTGAAGCTTTCTTT.